These 20 T cell receptor beta chains came from one sample sequenced in a study of cytomegalovirus exposure and HLA in healthy donors. The PCR used 60 Vbeta and 13 Jbeta primers. The method was immunoSEQ multiplex PCR; TCRdb's version includes in-frame clones alone and lacks a portion of them. The table lists about 120,000 clones, about three quarters of them singletons. Sequencing was done on a sample of PBMCs. The receptors derive from a female donor in good health and CMV-seronegative.

The chain combines TRBV2 with TRBJ1-6, with a possible D match to TRBD1 (6 bases). The V end was cut by 8 bases, the J end by 7 bases, with 18 bases between. The CDR3 runs 15 residues. Germline values: CDR1 SNHLY, CDR2 FYNNEI. The CDR3 loop is CASLGPGHINSPLHF. In DNA form, the CDR3 reads TGTGCCAGCTTGGGACCGGGACACATAAATTCACCCCTCCACTTT.

The V and J genes are TRBV5-4 and TRBJ2-7; D gene unclear. Looked up from germline, CDR1 is SGHNT and CDR2 is YYREEE (reference sequence). The CDR3 has 14 amino acids. Trimming left V 4 bases short and J 0 bases short, with 11 bases between. The CDR3, as DNA: TGTGCCAGCAGCGACGACGGAGCCTCCTACGAGCAGTACTTC. It yields the protein CASSDDGASYEQYF. The entire variable domain, with the rest obtained from reference TRBV5-4 and TRBJ2-7, is as follows: ETGVTQSPTHLIKTRGQQVTLRCSSQSGHNTVSWYQQALGQGPQFIFQYYREEENGRGNFPPRFSGLQFPNYSSELNVNALELDDSALYLCASSDDGASYEQYFGPGTRLTVT.

This chain joins TRBV2 and TRBJ2-7; 7 bases are a match to TRBD2. This CDR3 has 12 amino acids. Germline V gene data show CDR1 as SNHLY and CDR2 as FYNNEI. The V gene end was trimmed by 6 bases and the J gene end by 4 bases; junction bases not matched to a gene: 3. This CDR3 is CASRLGGYEQYF. The CDR3, as DNA: TGTGCCAGCAGGTTGGGGGGGTACGAGCAGTACTTC.

V gene TRBV19 combines with J gene TRBJ1-2; TRBD1 is a possible D gene (5 bases). CDR3 length equals 14 residues. CDR1 LNHDA and CDR2 SQIVND come from the germline V gene (reference sequence). Trimming cost V 0 bases and J 2 bases, with 7 bases left between them. CDR3 in DNA: TGTGCCAGTAGTATAGAAGACAGCAACTATGGCTACACCTTC. This encodes CASSIEDSNYGYTF.

The rearrangement joins TRBV7-2 to TRBJ1-5, with D perhaps TRBD1 (6 bases). Trimming cost V 5 bases and J 7 bases, with 12 bases left between them. The germline gives CDR1 SGHTA, CDR2 FQGNSA. CDR3 size: 13 residues. The CDR3 region has the DNA TGTGCCAGCAGCCCCAGGGGAGAGCAGCCCCAGCATTTT. Amino acid sequence: CASSPRGEQPQHF.

This chain joins TRBV9 and TRBJ1-3; TRBD1 matches at 12 bases. Germline V gene data show CDR1 as SGDLS and CDR2 as YYNGEE. The trim removed 0 bases at V and 3 bases at J, leaving 1 base unmatched. The CDR3 has 16 residues. In DNA form, the CDR3 reads TGTGCCAGCAGCGTAGGGGACAGGGGGCTTGGAAACACCATATATTTT. Residues: CASSVGDRGLGNTIYF.

This clone was seen more than once but under ten times. The J gene is TRBJ2-3, the V gene TRBV5-6; possibly TRBD1 for D (6 bases). The CDR3 has 15 amino acids. Trimming took off 7 bases at V and 2 bases at J, with 17 bases between the two ends. Germline lookup yields CDR1 SGHDT and CDR2 YYEEEE. This CDR3 is CASVWTADPTDTQYF. For the CDR3, the DNA is TGTGCCAGCGTGTGGACAGCCGATCCCACAGATACGCAGTATTTT. The full variable domain, rest sourced from reference TRBV5-6 and TRBJ2-3, is DAGVTQSPTHLIKTRGQQVTLRCSPKSGHDTVSWYQQALGQGPQFIFQYYEEEERQRGNFPDRFSGHQFPNYSSELNVNALLLGDSALYLCASVWTADPTDTQYFGPGTRLTVL.

The chain links TRBV7-2 to TRBJ2-4; D may be TRBD1 (6 bases). This CDR3 contains 18 residues. Germline lookup yields CDR1 SGHTA and CDR2 FQGNSA. V was shortened by 5 bases and J by 6 bases, with 26 bases between the two germline ends. The DNA for the CDR3 is TGTGCCAGCAGCCCAACCTGGGGGCAGGGTCAAGGGGCAAACATTCAGTACTTC. It codes for CASSPTWGQGQGANIQYF.

The rearrangement joins TRBV2 to TRBJ1-4; no clear D. Germline CDR1 SNHLY, CDR2 FYNNEI. The V end was cut by 4 bases, the J end by 5 bases, with 8 bases between. The CDR3 is 13 amino acids. The CDR3: CASSVGRNEKLFF. The DNA of the CDR3 is TGTGCCAGCAGTGTTGGCAGGAATGAAAAACTGTTTTTT.

CDR3 sequence reads: CASSFYLLKNEQYF. The CDR3 bases are TGTGCCAGCAGCTTCTATTTATTGAAGAACGAGCAGTACTTC. The chain combines TRBV7-2 with TRBJ2-7; D is uncertain. Per germline, CDR1 SGHTA and CDR2 FQGNSA. The CDR3 runs to 14 residues. V shed 3 bases and J shed 5 bases, with 14 bases lying between them.

J is TRBJ2-3 and V is TRBV19, with a tentative D call TRBD2 (6 bases). Germline lookup yields CDR1 LNHDA and CDR2 SQIVND (reference sequence). CDR3 size: 15 residues. The V end was cut by 5 bases, the J end by 6 bases, with 18 bases between. As DNA, the CDR3 is TGTGCCAGTAGTCCCTTGCGGGGTCTTTGGGATACGCAGTATTTT. Its protein product is CASSPLRGLWDTQYF.

In its sample, this clone was seen a few times. The rearrangement joins TRBV6-6 to TRBJ1-4; 7 nucleotides match TRBD1. CDR1 is MNHNY and CDR2 is SVGAGI in the germline V gene (reference sequence). This CDR3 contains 14 residues. Trimming took 6 bases from V and 4 from J; bases not matched to a gene: 5. This CDR3 reads CASSSRGNNEKLFF. CDR3 sequence (DNA): TGTGCCAGCAGCAGCAGGGGGAATAATGAAAAACTGTTTTTT.

J is TRBJ2-7 and V is TRBV9; the D is unclear. Trimming pared 0 bases from V and 4 bases from J, leaving 14 bases between. The CDR3 length is 15 residues. Germline values: CDR1 SGDLS, CDR2 YYNGEE. In DNA form, the CDR3 reads TGTGCCAGCAGCGTAGGTAGAGGCTCCCTGTACGAGCAGTACTTC. Protein sequence: CASSVGRGSLYEQYF.

This clone was seen only a few times. CDR3 region: CASSQDPGASTDTQYF. DNA of the CDR3: TGCGCCAGCAGCCAAGATCCTGGGGCAAGCACAGATACGCAGTATTTT. J is TRBJ2-3 and V is TRBV4-1, with D possibly being TRBD1 (5 bases). Germline V lookup: CDR1 MGHRA, CDR2 YSYEKL. The CDR3 is 16 amino acids. V gave up 0 bases and J gave up 0 bases, with 10 bases separating them.

This clone was seen just once. The chain has TRBV7-9 and TRBJ2-7; D gene uncertain. Trimming left V 1 base short and J 0 bases short, with 4 bases between. The CDR3 contains 13 residues. Germline V gene lookup returns CDR1 SEHNR and CDR2 FQNEAQ (reference sequence). The chain's CDR3 is CASSLGDSYEQYF. CDR3 nucleotides: TGTGCCAGCAGCTTAGGAGACTCCTACGAGCAGTACTTC.

The rearrangement joins TRBV10-3 to TRBJ2-1; the match to TRBD1 covers 7 bases. CDR1 is ENHRY and CDR2 is SYGVKD in the germline V gene. With V trimmed by 9 bases and J by 9 bases, 11 bases remained unmatched. CDR3 length: 13 residues. In nucleotides, the CDR3 is TGTGCCATTCGACAGGGTGAGGGAATTGAGCAGTTCTTC. This codes for CAIRQGEGIEQFF.

This clone was seen a handful of times. The genes are TRBV4-1 and TRBJ1-6; 10 bases fit TRBD1. Per germline, CDR1 MGHRA and CDR2 YSYEKL. This CDR3 contains 18 residues. The trim removed 0 bases at V and 13 bases at J, leaving 15 bases unmatched. Here the CDR3 reads CASSQDQGVGTGVIPLHF. In DNA, the CDR3 is TGCGCCAGCAGCCAAGATCAGGGGGTCGGGACAGGGGTGATCCCCCTCCACTTT.

This chain links TRBV7-9 with TRBJ1-1, with a tentative D call TRBD1 (6 bases). The CDR3 has 14 amino acids. The ends were cut back, 5 bases at V and 1 base at J, with 11 bases in the middle. Germline CDR1 SEHNR, CDR2 FQNEAQ (reference sequence). The CDR3 spells CASSIRTENTEAFF. The CDR3 DNA sequence: TGTGCCAGCAGCATAAGGACAGAGAACACTGAAGCTTTCTTT. The full variable domain, with the rest looked up from reference TRBV7-9 and TRBJ1-1, is DTGVSQNPRHKITKRGQNVTFRCDPISEHNRLYWYRQTLGQGPEFLTYFQNEAQLEKSRLLSDRFSAERPKGSFSTLEIQRTEQGDSAMYLCASSIRTENTEAFFGQGTRLTVV.

The V call is TRBV4-3, the J call TRBJ2-3; no clear D gene. The CDR3 extends over 13 amino acids. Germline CDR1 reads LGHNA; CDR2 reads YSLEER. V lost 1 base, J lost 4 bases, and 6 bases lay in between. This chain's CDR3 is CASSQASADTQYF. The CDR3 coding sequence is TGCGCCAGCAGCCAAGCTTCTGCAGATACGCAGTATTTT.

This chain joins TRBV7-6 and TRBJ2-5; D unresolved. The end of the DNA aligns better with TRBJ2-7, so the J call may be wrong. Germline V gives CDR1 SGHVS, CDR2 FNYEAQ. The CDR3 has 18 amino acids. CDR3 nucleotides: TGTGCCAGCAGCCCGAGAGGAATGGTAGGCCCGAGCTCCTACGAGCAGTACTTC. As protein: CASSPRGMVGPSSYEQYF.